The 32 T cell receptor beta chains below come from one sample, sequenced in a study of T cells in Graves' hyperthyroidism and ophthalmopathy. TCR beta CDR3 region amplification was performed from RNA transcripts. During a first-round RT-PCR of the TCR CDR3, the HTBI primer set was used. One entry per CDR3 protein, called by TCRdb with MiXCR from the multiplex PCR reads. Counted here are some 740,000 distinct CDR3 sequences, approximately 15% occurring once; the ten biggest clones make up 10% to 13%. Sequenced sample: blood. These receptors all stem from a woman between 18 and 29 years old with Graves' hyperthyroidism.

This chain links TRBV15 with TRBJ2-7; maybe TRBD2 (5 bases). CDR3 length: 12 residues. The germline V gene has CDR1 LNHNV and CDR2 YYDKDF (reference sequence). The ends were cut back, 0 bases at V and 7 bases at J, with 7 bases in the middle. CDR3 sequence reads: CATSRDQREQYF. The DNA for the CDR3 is TGTGCCACCAGCAGAGACCAGCGGGAGCAGTACTTC.

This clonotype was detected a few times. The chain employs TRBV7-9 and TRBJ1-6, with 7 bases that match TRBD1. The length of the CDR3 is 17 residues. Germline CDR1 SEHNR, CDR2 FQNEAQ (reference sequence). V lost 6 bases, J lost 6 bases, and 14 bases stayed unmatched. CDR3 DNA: TGTGCCAGCAGTCCCGCAAACTGGGACAGATCTAATTCACCCCTCCACTTT. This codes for CASSPANWDRSNSPLHF.

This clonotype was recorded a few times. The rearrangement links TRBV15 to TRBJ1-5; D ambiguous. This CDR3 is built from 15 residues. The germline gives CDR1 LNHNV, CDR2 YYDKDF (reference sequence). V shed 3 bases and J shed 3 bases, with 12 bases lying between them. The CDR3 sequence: CATSSEDENNQPQHF. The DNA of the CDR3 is TGTGCCACCAGCAGCGAGGATGAAAACAATCAGCCCCAGCATTTT.

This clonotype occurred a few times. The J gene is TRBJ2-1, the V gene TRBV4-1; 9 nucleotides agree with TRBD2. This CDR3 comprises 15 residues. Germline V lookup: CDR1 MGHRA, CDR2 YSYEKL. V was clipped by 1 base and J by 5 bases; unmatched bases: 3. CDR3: CASSQGTSVHNEQFF. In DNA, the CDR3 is TGCGCCAGCAGCCAAGGGACTAGCGTTCACAATGAGCAGTTCTTC.

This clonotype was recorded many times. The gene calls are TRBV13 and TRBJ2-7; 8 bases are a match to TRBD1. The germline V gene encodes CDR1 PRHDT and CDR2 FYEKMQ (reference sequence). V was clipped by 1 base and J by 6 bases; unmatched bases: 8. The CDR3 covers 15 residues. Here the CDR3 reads CASSLAGQGASEQYF. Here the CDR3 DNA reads TGTGCCAGCAGCTTAGCAGGGCAGGGGGCCTCCGAGCAGTACTTC.

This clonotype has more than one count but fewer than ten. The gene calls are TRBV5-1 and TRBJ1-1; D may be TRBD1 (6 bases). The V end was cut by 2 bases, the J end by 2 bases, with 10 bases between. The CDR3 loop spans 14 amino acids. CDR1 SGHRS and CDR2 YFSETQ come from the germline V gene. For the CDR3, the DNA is TGCGCCAGCAGCTTAGACAGGTTTAACACTGAAGCTTTCTTT. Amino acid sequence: CASSLDRFNTEAFF.

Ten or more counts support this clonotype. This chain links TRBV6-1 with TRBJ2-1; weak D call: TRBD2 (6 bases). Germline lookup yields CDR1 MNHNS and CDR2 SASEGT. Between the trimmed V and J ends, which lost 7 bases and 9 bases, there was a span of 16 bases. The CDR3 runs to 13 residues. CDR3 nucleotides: TGTGCCAGCACCCAGGGACTCCAAAGTGAGCAGTTCTTC. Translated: CASTQGLQSEQFF.

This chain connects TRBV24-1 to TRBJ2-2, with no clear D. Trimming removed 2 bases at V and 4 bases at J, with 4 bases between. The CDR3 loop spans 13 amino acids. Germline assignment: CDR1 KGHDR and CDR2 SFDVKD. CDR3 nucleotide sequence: TGTGCCACCAGTGATTCTAGCACCGGGGAGCTGTTTTTT. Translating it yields CATSDSSTGELFF.

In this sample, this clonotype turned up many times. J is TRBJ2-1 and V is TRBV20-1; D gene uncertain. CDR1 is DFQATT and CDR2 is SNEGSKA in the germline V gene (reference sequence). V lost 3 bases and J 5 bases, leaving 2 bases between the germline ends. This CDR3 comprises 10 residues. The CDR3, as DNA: TGCAGTGCTAGTGACAATGAGCAGTTCTTC. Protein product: CSASDNEQFF.

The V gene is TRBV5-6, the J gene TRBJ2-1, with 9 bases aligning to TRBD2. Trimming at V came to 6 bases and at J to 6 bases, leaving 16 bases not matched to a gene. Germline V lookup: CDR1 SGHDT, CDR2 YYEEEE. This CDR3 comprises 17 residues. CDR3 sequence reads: CASTLRGSGRIPNEQFF. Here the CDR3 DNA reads TGTGCCAGCACCCTCAGAGGGAGCGGGAGGATCCCCAATGAGCAGTTCTTC. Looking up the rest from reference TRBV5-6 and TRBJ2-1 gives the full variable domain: DAGVTQSPTHLIKTRGQQVTLRCSPKSGHDTVSWYQQALGQGPQFIFQYYEEEERQRGNFPDRFSGHQFPNYSSELNVNALLLGDSALYLCASTLRGSGRIPNEQFFGPGTRLTVL.

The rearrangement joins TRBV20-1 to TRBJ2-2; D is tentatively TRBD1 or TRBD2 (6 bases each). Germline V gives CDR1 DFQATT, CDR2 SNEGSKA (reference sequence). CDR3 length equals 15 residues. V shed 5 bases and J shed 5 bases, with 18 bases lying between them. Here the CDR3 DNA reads TGCAGTGCTCCATTCGGGGGCGTTGGGACCGGGGAGCTGTTTTTT. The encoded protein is CSAPFGGVGTGELFF.

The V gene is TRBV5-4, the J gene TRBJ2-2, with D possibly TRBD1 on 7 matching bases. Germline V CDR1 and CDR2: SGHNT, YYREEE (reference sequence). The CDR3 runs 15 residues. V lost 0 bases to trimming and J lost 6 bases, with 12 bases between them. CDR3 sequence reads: CASSLDAGGSGELFF. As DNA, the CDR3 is TGTGCCAGCAGCTTGGACGCAGGGGGGTCCGGGGAGCTGTTTTTT.

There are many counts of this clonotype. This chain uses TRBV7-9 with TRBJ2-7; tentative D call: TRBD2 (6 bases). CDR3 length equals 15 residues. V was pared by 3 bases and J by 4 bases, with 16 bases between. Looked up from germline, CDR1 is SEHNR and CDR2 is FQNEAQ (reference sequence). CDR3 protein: CASSFYLEGGYEQYF. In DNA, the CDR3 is TGTGCCAGCAGCTTCTACCTGGAGGGTGGGTACGAGCAGTACTTC.

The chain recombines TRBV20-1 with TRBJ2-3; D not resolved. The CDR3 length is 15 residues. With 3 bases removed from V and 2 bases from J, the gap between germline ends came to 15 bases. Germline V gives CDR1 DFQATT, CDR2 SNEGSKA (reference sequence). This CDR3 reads CSARSQASITDTQYF. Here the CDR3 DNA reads TGCAGTGCTAGGTCTCAAGCGAGTATCACAGATACGCAGTATTTT.

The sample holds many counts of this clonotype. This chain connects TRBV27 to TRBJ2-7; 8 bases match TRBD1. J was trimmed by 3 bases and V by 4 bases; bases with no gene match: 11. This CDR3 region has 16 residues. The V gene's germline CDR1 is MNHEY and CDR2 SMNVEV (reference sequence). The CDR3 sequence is CASSSRPTGASYEQYF. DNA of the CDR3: TGTGCCAGCAGTTCCCGCCCGACAGGGGCCAGCTACGAGCAGTACTTC.

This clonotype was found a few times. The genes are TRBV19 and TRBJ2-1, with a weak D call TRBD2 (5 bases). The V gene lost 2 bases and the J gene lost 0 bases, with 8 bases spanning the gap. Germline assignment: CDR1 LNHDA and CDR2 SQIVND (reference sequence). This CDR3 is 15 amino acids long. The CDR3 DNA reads TGTGCCAGTAGTATAACTCTAGCCTCCTACAATGAGCAGTTCTTC. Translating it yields CASSITLASYNEQFF. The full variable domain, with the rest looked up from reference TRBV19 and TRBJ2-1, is DGGITQSPKYLFRKEGQNVTLSCEQNLNHDAMYWYRQDPGQGLRLIYYSQIVNDFQKGDIAEGYSVSREKKESFPLTVTSAQKNPTAFYLCASSITLASYNEQFFGPGTRLTVL.

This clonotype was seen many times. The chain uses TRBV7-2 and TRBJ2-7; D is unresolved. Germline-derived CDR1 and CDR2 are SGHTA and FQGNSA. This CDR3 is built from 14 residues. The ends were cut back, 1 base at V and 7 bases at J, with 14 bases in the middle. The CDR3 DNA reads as TGTGCCAGCAGCTTAGACTCCCTCCCGCGGGAGCAGTACTTC. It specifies CASSLDSLPREQYF.

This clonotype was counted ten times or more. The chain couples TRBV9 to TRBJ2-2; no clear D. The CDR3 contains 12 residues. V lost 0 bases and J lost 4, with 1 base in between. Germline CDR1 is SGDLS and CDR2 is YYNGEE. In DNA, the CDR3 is TGTGCCAGCAGCGTAGGCACCGGGGAGCTGTTTTTT. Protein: CASSVGTGELFF. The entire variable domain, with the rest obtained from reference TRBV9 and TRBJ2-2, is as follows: DSGVTQTPKHLITATGQRVTLRCSPRSGDLSVYWYQQSLDQGLQFLIQYYNGEERAKGNILERFSAQQFPDLHSELNLSSLELGDSALYFCASSVGTGELFFGEGSRLTVL.

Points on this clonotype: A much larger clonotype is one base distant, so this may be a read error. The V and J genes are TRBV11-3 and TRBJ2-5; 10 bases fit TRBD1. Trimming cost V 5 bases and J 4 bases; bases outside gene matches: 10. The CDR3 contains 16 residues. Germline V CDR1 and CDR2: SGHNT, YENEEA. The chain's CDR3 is CASSPRGQGGPETQYF. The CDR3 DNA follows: TGTGCCAGCAGCCCCCGAGGACAGGGGGGTCCAGAGACCCAGTACTTC.

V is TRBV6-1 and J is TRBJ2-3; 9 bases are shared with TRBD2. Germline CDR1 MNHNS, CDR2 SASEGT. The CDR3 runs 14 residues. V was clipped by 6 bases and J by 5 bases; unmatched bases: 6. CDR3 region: CASRREGQGDTQYF. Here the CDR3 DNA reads TGTGCCAGCAGGCGGGAGGGCCAAGGAGATACGCAGTATTTT.

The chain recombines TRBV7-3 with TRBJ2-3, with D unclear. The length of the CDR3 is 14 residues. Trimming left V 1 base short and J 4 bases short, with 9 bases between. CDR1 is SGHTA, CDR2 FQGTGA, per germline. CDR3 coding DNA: TGTGCCAGCAGCTTAAACAGTGATTCAGATACGCAGTATTTT. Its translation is CASSLNSDSDTQYF.

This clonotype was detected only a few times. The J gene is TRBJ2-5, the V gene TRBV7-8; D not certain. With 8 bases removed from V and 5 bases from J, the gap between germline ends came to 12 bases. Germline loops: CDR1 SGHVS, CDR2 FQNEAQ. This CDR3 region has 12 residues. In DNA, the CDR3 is TGTGCCAGCGGTCTCGTCCGGGAGACCCAGTACTTC. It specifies CASGLVRETQYF.

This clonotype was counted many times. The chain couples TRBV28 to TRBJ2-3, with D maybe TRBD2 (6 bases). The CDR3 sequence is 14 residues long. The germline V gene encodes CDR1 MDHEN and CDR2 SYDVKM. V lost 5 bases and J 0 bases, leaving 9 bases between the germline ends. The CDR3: CASSRLGSTDTQYF. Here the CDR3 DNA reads TGTGCCAGCAGTCGACTAGGTAGCACAGATACGCAGTATTTT.

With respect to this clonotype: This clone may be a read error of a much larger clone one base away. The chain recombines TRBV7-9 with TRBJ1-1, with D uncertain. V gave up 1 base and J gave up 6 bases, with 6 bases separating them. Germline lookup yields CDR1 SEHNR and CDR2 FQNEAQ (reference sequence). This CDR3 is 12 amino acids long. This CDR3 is CASSLGSPEAFF. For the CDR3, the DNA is TGTGCCAGCAGCTTAGGGAGCCCTGAAGCTTTCTTT.

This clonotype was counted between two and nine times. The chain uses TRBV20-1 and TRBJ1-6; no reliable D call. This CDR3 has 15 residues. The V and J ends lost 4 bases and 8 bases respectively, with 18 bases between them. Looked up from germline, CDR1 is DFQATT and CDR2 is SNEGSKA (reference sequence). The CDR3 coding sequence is TGCAGTGCTACCCAAACAGCGTTTAGAGATTCACCCCTCCACTTT. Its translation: CSATQTAFRDSPLHF.

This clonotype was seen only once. CDR3: CASSFLGLPQEQYF. DNA of the CDR3: TGCGCCAGCAGCTTTCTAGGACTACCACAGGAGCAGTACTTC. J is TRBJ2-7 and V is TRBV5-1, with a possible D match to TRBD2 (6 bases). This CDR3 spans 14 amino acids. From germline, CDR1 is SGHRS and CDR2 YFSETQ. Trimming removed 2 bases at V and 7 bases at J, with 16 bases between.

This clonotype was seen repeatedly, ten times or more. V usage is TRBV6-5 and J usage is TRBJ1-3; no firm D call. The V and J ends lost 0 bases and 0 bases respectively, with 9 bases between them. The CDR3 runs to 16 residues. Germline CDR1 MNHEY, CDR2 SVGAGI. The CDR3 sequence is CASSYSGGSSGNTIYF. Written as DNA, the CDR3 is TGTGCCAGCAGTTACTCGGGCGGGAGCTCTGGAAACACCATATATTTT.

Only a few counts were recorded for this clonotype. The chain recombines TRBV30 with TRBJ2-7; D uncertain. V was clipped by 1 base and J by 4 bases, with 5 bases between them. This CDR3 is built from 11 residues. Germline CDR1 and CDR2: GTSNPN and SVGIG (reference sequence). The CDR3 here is CAWSDVYEQYF. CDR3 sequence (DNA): TGTGCCTGGAGTGATGTATACGAGCAGTACTTC.

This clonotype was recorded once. The CDR3 spells CASTSGSGSHYGYTF. The CDR3 DNA reads TGTGCCAGTACTAGTGGTTCGGGATCCCATTATGGCTACACCTTC. V gene TRBV19 combines with J gene TRBJ1-2, with unresolved D. Looked up from germline, CDR1 is LNHDA and CDR2 is SQIVND (reference sequence). The CDR3 is 15 residues long. V lost 7 bases and J 5 bases, leaving 20 bases between the germline ends.

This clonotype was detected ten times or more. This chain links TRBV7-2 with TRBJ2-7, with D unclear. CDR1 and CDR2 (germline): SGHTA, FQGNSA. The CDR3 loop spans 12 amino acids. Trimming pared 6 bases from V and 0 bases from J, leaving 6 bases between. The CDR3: CASRESSYEQYF. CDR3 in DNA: TGTGCCAGCAGGGAAAGCTCCTACGAGCAGTACTTC.

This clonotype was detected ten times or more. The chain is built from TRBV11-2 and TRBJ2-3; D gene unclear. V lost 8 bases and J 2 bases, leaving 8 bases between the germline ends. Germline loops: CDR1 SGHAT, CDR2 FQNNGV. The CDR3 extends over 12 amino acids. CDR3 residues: CASGPVTDTQYF. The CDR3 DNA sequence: TGTGCCAGCGGGCCAGTCACAGATACGCAGTATTTT.

CDR3 sequence (DNA): TGTGCCAGCAGCCCGGTTGGGGGGCAGGGCACTGAAGCTTTCTTT. It yields the protein CASSPVGGQGTEAFF. The chain links TRBV28 to TRBJ1-1; the D gene is possibly TRBD1 (6 bases). Per the germline V gene, CDR1 is MDHEN and CDR2 is SYDVKM. The length of the CDR3 is 15 residues. The V end lost 6 bases, the J end lost 4 bases, and 18 bases lay between the germline ends. Full variable domain (remainder filled in from reference TRBV28 and TRBJ1-1): DVKVTQSSRYLVKRTGEKVFLECVQDMDHENMFWYRQDPGLGLRLIYFSYDVKMKEKGDIPEGYSVSREKKERFSLILESASTNQTSMYLCASSPVGGQGTEAFFGQGTRLTVV.